One sample yielded the 5 T cell receptor beta chains listed below, sequenced in a study of shared clonotypes between healthy human individuals. TCRdb keeps only in-frame clones here, not all; method: immunoSEQ multiplex PCR. The top ten clones hold roughly 13% of a sample with about half a million clones, approximately 85% of them seen once. The sequenced sample was PBMCs. These TCRs come from a woman aged 35 to 49 in good health. Some clones in this sample may be carry-over from other donors' samples.

The chain recombines TRBV28 with TRBJ2-3; TRBD1 matches 7 bases. Germline V gene sequence: CDR1 MDHEN, CDR2 SYDVKM. CDR3 length equals 16 residues. The V and J ends lost 3 bases and 2 bases, in that order; junction bases with no gene match: 8. Written as DNA, the CDR3 is TGTGCCAGCAGTTTCGGACAGGCCGGACTCACAGATACGCAGTATTTT. It translates to CASSFGQAGLTDTQYF.

V usage is TRBV15 and J usage is TRBJ1-1; D is possibly TRBD1 (6 bases). The V and J ends lost 6 bases and 5 bases respectively, with 10 bases between them. The CDR3 loop spans 12 amino acids. CDR1 and CDR2 from the germline V gene are LNHNV and YYDKDF (reference sequence). The CDR3 DNA reads as TGTGCCACCAGTTTAGGACAGACTGAAGCTTTCTTT. This gives the protein CATSLGQTEAFF.

The chain uses TRBV28 and TRBJ2-7; 11 positions agree with TRBD2. Germline V gene data show CDR1 as MDHEN and CDR2 as SYDVKM. The length of the CDR3 is 14 residues. Trimming at V came to 4 bases and at J to 7 bases, leaving 6 bases not matched to a gene. The CDR3 DNA reads TGTGCCAGCAGTTGGCTAGCGGGAGGTTCAGAGCAGTACTTC. Translated: CASSWLAGGSEQYF.

Regarding this clone: This sample includes further DNA sequences coding for the same CDR3. The chain recombines TRBV9 with TRBJ2-5, with 8 bases aligning to TRBD2. The J segment lost 4 bases and the V segment lost 0 bases, leaving 2 bases of the junction unmatched. Germline V gene sequence: CDR1 SGDLS, CDR2 YYNGEE. The CDR3 contains 14 residues. The CDR3 reads CASSVGGGRETQYF. The CDR3 nucleotides are TGTGCCAGCAGCGTAGGCGGGGGGCGAGAGACCCAGTACTTC.

The J gene is TRBJ1-4, the V gene TRBV30, with a possible D match to TRBD1 (6 bases). V was shortened by 2 bases and J by 5 bases, with 12 bases between the two germline ends. Germline CDR1 reads GTSNPN; CDR2 reads SVGIG (reference sequence). The CDR3 is 14 residues long. CDR3 amino acids: CAWSMGAMNEKLFF. DNA for the CDR3: TGTGCCTGGAGTATGGGGGCGATGAATGAAAAACTGTTTTTT.